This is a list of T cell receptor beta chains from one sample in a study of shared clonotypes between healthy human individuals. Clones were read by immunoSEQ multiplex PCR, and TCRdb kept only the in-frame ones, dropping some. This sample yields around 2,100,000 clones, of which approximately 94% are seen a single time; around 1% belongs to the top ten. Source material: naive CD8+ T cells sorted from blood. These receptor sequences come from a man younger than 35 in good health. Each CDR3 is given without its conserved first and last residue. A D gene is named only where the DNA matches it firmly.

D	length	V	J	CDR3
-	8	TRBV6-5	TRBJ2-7	ASREYEQY
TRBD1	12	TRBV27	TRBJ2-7	ASSLTGEAYEQY
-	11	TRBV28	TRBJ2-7	ASSPEYSYEQY
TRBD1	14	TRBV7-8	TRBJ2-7	ASSQWGGTASYEQY
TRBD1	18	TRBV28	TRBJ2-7	ASSTNGQGARLEVSYEQY
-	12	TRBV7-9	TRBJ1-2	ASSSDQENYGYT
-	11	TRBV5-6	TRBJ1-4	ASSLEAGEKLF
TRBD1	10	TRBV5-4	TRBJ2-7	ATWDSAYEQY
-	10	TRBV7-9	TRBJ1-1	ASTPGFTEAF
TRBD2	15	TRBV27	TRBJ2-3	ASSPLGTSGSTDTQY